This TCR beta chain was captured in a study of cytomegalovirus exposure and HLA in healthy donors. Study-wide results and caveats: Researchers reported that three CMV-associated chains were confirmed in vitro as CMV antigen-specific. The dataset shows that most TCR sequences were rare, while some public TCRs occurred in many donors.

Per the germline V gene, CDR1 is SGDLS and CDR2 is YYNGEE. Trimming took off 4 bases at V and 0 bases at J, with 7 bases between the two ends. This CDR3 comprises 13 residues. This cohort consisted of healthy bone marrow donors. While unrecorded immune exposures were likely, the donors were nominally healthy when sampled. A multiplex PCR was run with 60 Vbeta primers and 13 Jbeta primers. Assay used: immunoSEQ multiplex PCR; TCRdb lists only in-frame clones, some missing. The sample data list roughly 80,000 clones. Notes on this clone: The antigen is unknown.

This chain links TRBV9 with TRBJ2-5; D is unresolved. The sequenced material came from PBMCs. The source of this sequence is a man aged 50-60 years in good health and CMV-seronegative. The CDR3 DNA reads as TGTGCCAGCAGCTCCCAGTACCAAGAGACCCAGTACTTC. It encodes CASSSQYQETQYF.